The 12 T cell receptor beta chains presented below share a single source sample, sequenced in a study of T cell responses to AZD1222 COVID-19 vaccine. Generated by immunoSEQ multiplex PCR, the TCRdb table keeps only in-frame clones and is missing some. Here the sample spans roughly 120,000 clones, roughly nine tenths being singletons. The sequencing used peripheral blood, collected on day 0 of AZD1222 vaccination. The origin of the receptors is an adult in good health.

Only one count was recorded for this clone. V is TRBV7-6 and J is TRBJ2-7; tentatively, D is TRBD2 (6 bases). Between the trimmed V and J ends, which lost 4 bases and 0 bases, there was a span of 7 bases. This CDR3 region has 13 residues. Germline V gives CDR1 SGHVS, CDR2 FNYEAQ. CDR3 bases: TGTGCCAGCAGCTACGGGAGCTCCTACGAGCAGTACTTC. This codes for CASSYGSSYEQYF.

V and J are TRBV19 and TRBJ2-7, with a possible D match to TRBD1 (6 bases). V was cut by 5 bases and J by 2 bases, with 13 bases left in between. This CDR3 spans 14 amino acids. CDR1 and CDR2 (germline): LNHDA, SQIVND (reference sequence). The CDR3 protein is CASSATGTTYEQYF. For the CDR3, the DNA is TGTGCCAGTAGTGCAACCGGGACAACCTACGAGCAGTACTTC.

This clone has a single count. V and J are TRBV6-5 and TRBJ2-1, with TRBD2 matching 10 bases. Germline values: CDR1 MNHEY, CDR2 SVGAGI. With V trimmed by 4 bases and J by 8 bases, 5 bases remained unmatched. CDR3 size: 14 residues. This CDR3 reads CASSSSGSSYEQFF. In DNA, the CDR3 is TGTGCCAGCAGTTCTAGCGGGAGTAGTTATGAGCAGTTCTTC.

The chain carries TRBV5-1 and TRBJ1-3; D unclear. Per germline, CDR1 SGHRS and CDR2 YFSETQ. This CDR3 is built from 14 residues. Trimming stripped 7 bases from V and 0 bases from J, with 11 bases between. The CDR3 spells CASRDGGSGNTIYF. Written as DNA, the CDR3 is TGCGCCAGCCGCGACGGAGGCTCTGGAAACACCATATATTTT.

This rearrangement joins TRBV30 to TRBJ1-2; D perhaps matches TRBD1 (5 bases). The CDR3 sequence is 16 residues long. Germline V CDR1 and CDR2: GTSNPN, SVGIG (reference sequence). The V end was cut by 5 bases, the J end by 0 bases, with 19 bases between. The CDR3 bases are TGTGCCTGGGCGGACTTCTCGGAGGGGACTAACTATGGCTACACCTTC. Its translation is CAWADFSEGTNYGYTF.

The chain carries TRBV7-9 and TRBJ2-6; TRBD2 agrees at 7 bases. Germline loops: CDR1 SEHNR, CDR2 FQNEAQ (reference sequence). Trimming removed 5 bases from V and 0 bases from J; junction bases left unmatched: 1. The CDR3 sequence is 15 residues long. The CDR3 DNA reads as TGTGCCAGCAGCGAGCGGGGCTCTGGGGCCAACGTCCTGACTTTC. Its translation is CASSERGSGANVLTF.

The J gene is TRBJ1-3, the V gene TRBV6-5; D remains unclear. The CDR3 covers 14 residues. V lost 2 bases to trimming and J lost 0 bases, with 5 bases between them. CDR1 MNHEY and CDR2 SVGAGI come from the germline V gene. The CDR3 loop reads CASSYGYSGNTIYF. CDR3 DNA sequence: TGTGCCAGCAGTTACGGTTACTCTGGAAACACCATATATTTT.

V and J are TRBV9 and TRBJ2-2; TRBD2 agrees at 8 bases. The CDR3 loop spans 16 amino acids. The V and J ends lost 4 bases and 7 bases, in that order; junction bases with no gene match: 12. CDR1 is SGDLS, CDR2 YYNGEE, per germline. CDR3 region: CASSSRLSGTGGELFF. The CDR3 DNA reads TGTGCCAGCAGCTCCCGCCTTAGCGGGACGGGCGGGGAGCTGTTTTTT.

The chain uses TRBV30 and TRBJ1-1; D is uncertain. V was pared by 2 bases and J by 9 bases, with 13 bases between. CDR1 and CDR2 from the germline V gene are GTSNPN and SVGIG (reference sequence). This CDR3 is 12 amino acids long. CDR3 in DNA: TGTGCCTGGAGTACCCAGGTACAGCAAGCTTTCTTT. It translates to CAWSTQVQQAFF.

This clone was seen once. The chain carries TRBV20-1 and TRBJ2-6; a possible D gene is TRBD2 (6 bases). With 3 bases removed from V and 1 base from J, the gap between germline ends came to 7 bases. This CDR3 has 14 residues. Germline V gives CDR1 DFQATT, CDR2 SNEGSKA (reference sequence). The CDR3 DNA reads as TGCAGTGCTAGTGGGGGGTCTGGGGCCAACGTCCTGACTTTC. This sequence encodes CSASGGSGANVLTF.

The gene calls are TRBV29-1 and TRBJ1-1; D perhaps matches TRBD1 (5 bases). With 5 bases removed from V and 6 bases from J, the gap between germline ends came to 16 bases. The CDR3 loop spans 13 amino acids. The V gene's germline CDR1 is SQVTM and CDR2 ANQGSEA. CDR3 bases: TGCAGCGTTCTGAACAGGCATTCGGCTGAAGCTTTCTTT. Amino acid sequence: CSVLNRHSAEAFF.

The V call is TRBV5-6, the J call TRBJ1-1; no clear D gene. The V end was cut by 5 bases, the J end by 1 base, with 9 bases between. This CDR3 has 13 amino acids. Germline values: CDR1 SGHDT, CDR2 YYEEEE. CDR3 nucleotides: TGTGCCAGCAGATGGGCCCCGAACACTGAAGCTTTCTTT. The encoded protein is CASRWAPNTEAFF. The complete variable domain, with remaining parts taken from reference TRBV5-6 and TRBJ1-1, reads DAGVTQSPTHLIKTRGQQVTLRCSPKSGHDTVSWYQQALGQGPQFIFQYYEEEERQRGNFPDRFSGHQFPNYSSELNVNALLLGDSALYLCASRWAPNTEAFFGQGTRLTVV.